This T cell receptor beta chain was sequenced in a study of cytomegalovirus exposure and HLA in healthy donors (dated by TCRdb to about 2017). In the study overall: In an earlier analysis of 587 of the donors, 250 to 300 Gb of sequence data and about 110 million unique TCR beta sequences from roughly 180 million T cells were reported. Around 320 gigabases of sequencing data and 70 million to 100 million unique TCR sequences were included in an early release covering about 620 HLA-typed donors. Among the approximately 400 genotyped donors, more than 70% belonged to the genetic ancestry cluster associated with self-reported Caucasian donors. The aim of the study was to test whether cataloging public T cell receptors could identify signatures of past pathogen exposure. Using immunosequencing, the study profiled T cell repertoires from around 680 subjects and related those repertoires to cytomegalovirus serostatus. In addition to the first cohort of around 670 subjects, a separate validation cohort of 100 to 150 different subjects was used. High-throughput TCR immunosequencing, statistical association of individual TCRs with disease status, and machine learning were combined to predict cytomegalovirus infection status. In a later analysis, previously published TCR beta repertoires from fewer than 750 donors were re-analyzed and high-resolution HLA genotyping was added so that TCR occurrence patterns could be studied. Rather than drawing on any new phenotypic data, the later analysis identified candidate immune exposures from TCR beta sequences and the way those sequences occurred across donors. An earlier analysis of 587 of the donors used high-throughput TCR beta sequencing to judge whether each TCR beta V gene segment behaved as functional or pseudogenic. Alongside the repertoire data, information on donor age, sex, ethnicity and CMV serostatus was compiled. In a later genetic analysis, genome-wide SNP genotypes for about three fifths of the 666 donors were used, and that subset was treated as a discovery cohort. Every repertoire in the discovery cohort had been generated on one and the same sequencing platform. HLA typing covered class I and class II loci at four-digit resolution. The number of typed donors differed by locus: roughly 629-630 for A, B, C, DRB1 and DQB1; approximately 530 for DQA1; roughly 600 for DPA1; and about 450 for DPB1. A handful of DR-DQ haplotypes were treated as single units for association and clustering because of strong linkage in the cohort. On average, about 200,000 unique TCR beta nucleotide sequences were sequenced per donor among fewer than 500 genotyped donors of the cohort, with roughly a sixth of those sequences being non-productive. On the study overall, not on this receptor specifically: A later analysis found that TCR association rates varied across HLA loci, with DRB1 alleles showing the most associated TCRs and HLA-C alleles the fewest. Immune exposure information for the cohort was limited to CMV serostatus. When HLA alleles, especially DR and DQ, strongly co-occurred, TCR associations were difficult to assign to individual alleles. Only TCR beta chains were sequenced in this cohort, and the absence of alpha or paired-chain data limited detectable features. A later genetic analysis associated a missense DCLRE1C variant with V-gene and J-gene trimming of TCR beta chains, and an independent cohort replicated the association. In the study, approximately 150 TCR beta chains were listed as associated with cytomegalovirus. Correlated functional status among segregating V segments might reflect linkage disequilibrium, but an unknown experimental factor could not be ruled out. Cytomegalovirus status was reported to be diagnosed by the classifier with high specificity and sensitivity in both the original and validation cohorts. The 87-base-pair reads could not distinguish some IMGT-functional V segments, including TRBV6-2 and TRBV6-3, so those segments were excluded. Most TCR sequences were seen in very few donors, while some public TCRs were found in many individuals. In a later analysis, HLA-associated TCR beta chains showed more clonal expansion and lower generation probabilities than non-associated chains that were equally common. In a later genetic analysis, fewer N-insertions in productive TCRs were reported among donors in an Asian-associated ancestry cluster than the roughly 700-donor mean. An earlier analysis of some 590 of the donors showed that most TCR beta V segments appeared in productive rearrangements either about 87% or about 30% of the time, which broadly matched IMGT annotations. Presence/absence analyses assumed roughly uniform sequencing depth across donors, an assumption that may not hold. According to a later analysis, parvovirus B19, influenza, CMV and Epstein-Barr virus appeared linked to several top co-occurrence clusters. At a false discovery rate of 0.05, a later analysis linked under 20,000 TCR beta sequences to specific HLA alleles. It was suggested by the authors that the approach could potentially be generalized to other disease states and immunological phenotypes. About 17 rarely observed V segments, including chromosome 9 orphons, were excluded from the earlier analysis of several hundred of the donors because counts were too low. The sequencing pipeline was judged likely to have produced a cluster of highly shared sequence variants as a technical artifact. Three of the identified cytomegalovirus-associated TCR beta chains were confirmed in vitro to be specific for cytomegalovirus antigens. In a later analysis, most CMV-associated TCR beta chains were found to appear HLA-restricted, with HLA associations seemingly driven largely by CMV exposure. Because HLA typing was unavailable for some donors at each locus, only the typed subset was used in association tests. A further reported finding was that TCR beta sequences accurately predicted the HLA-A and HLA-B alleles for most subjects in the first cohort.

The cohort comprised several hundred healthy bone marrow donors. At the time of sampling, all cohort members were nominally healthy, though unrecorded immune exposures were likely present. The donor tested CMV seronegative and was one of the 352 seronegative cohort members. A peripheral blood sample was provided by each donor, and peripheral blood mononuclear cells were used for TCR beta sequencing. The Qiagen DNeasy Blood Extraction Kit was used to extract genomic DNA from the blood cell samples. Reading from cysteine to phenylalanine, the CDR3 counts 17 amino acids. CDR3 DNA is the only sequence kept; it has 51 bases, read in frame from the first base. With regard to this clone: Its antigen remains undetermined. No base qualities exist here, and no much larger clone lies one base off it.

Library creation used the immunoSEQ multiplex PCR assay. The multiplex PCR relied on a mix of 60 forward primers for TCR Vbeta segments and 13 reverse primers for TCR Jbeta segments. A multiplex PCR assay on genomic DNA amplified the CDR3 region of rearranged TCR beta genes. The Illumina HiSeq System was used to sequence the amplified TCR beta libraries as 87-base-pair reads. The source study handled its data this way. A later analysis counted tens of millions of unique TCR beta chains across the 666 repertoires, and 9.5 million to 11 million of these chains were shared by at least two donors. Raw reads were error-corrected and collapsed into unique sequences with a nearest-neighbor algorithm that merged closely related sequences to remove PCR and sequencing errors. V, D and J gene segments were assigned by aligning CDR3 sequences to IMGT reference sequences. For a sequence to be retained, at least a six-nucleotide match to both a V gene segment and a J gene segment was required. A rearrangement counted as productive if the CDR3 had no stop codons and remained in frame with V and J, and every other rearrangement counted as non-productive. CDR3 was defined by IMGT convention, running from the second conserved V-encoded cysteine to the conserved J-encoded phenylalanine. The earlier analysis of 500 to 650 of the donors excluded any sequence lacking an unambiguous match to a single V gene segment. An earlier analysis of 587 of the donors called V segments functional above 56.7% productive rearrangements and segregating when the between-donor standard deviation exceeded 5%. To diagnose cytomegalovirus status from the catalog of TCR beta chain sequences, a statistical classification framework was built. V and J gene assignment, in a later analysis, came from comparing TCR nucleotide sequences with IMGT/GENE-DB human TR gene sequences. A later analysis assigned CDR3 sequences and most-parsimonious VDJ recombination scenarios with the TCRdist pipeline. A later analysis defined each TCR beta chain by its CDR3 amino acid sequence plus V-gene family, and excluded reads lacking a unique V-gene family. To address suspected cross-contamination and a sequencing artifact, a later analysis removed 592 highly shared, low-generation-probability nucleotide sequences. A later analysis calculated a clonal expansion index for each public chain from normalized within-repertoire ranks of inferred template counts. In a later analysis, generation probabilities were computed using a VDJ recombination model fitted to out-of-frame rearrangements, and the results were checked against IGoR. In a later analysis, TCR-TCR, TCR-HLA and TCR-CMV co-occurrence was scored with hypergeometric tests, and a repertoire-size bias correction was applied to TCR pairs. A later analysis estimated false discovery rates by permuting HLA or CMV assignments 20 times. A later analysis grouped co-occurring TCRs with DBSCAN, adding TCRdist sequence similarity when clustering within HLA-allele-positive subsets. Co-occurrence clustering excluded repertoires with fewer than 30,000 or more than 120,000 public chains, plus five with anomalous nucleotide sharing. TCRdb limited this immuneACCESS table to in-frame rearrangements with V and J called. A share of clones is missing; checked studies link under half to unresolved V genes, and the rest is unexplained. That table supplies the V and J calls and clone size; D and trimming were determined from the DNA. The sample data list 150,000 to 200,000 clones, and 75% to 85% of these were observed just once. The ten largest clonotypes hold about 2.3% of the sample.

The source material was PBMCs. This receptor was identified in a woman in her forties or fifties in good health and CMV-seronegative. The chain joins TRBV21-1 to TRBJ2-1; TRBD1, as called in the table, went unchecked against the DNA. TRBV21-1 is a pseudogene locus. This receptor carries the CDR3 CASSFFLGQGRGNEQFF. The DNA is TGTGCCAGCAGCTTCTTTTTGGGACAGGGGCGAGGCAATGAGCAGTTCTTC.